A single sample is the source of the 32 T cell receptor beta chains below, sequenced in a study of beta chain features in type 1 diabetes. Of the isolated RNA, all was reverse transcribed, and so the sequenced material was expressed TCRB transcripts. TCRdb's table, derived via immunoSEQ multiplex PCR, lists solely in-frame clones and lacks some. The table shows 500,000 to 850,000 clones, with over 13% occurring only once. Their antigen targets remain unknown. Study-wide results and caveats: People with Type 1 diabetes carried modestly yet significantly shorter TCRB CDR3s in all four CD4+ subsets.

The sample taken for sequencing was naive CD4+ T cells from blood. The receptor set was obtained from a man aged 18 to 35 with type 1 diabetes.

This chain's CDR3 is CASSPPSGLAGVLRFF. As DNA, the CDR3 is TGTGCCAGCTCACCACCGAGCGGACTAGCGGGGGTTTTGCGGTTCTTC. J is TRBJ2-1 and V is TRBV18, with TRBD2 matching 13 bases. The V gene's germline CDR1 is KGHSH and CDR2 LQKENI. The CDR3 has 16 amino acids. J was trimmed by 15 bases and V by 0 bases; bases with no gene match: 11.

This clone was seen a few times. The V and J genes are TRBV5-1 and TRBJ2-1; D might be TRBD2 (5 bases). The germline V and J ends were trimmed by 8 bases and 0 bases, with 15 bases remaining between them. The CDR3 spans 15 residues. Germline V gene data show CDR1 as SGHRS and CDR2 as YFSETQ. The CDR3 is CASRRPGSSYNEQFF. The CDR3 DNA is TGCGCCAGTAGGCGACCGGGGAGCTCCTACAATGAGCAGTTCTTC.

This sequence joins TRBV2 and TRBJ2-1, with 9 bases matching TRBD2. This CDR3 region has 15 residues. With 1 base clipped from V and 8 bases from J, the junction kept 6 bases outside the gene matches. Germline assignment: CDR1 SNHLY and CDR2 FYNNEI. The CDR3 DNA is TGTGCCAGCAGTGAAGGCGGGAGGGTGTCCGATGAGCAGTTCTTC. Amino acid sequence: CASSEGGRVSDEQFF.

The chain carries TRBV30 and TRBJ1-2; D is ambiguous. Germline V gene sequence: CDR1 GTSNPN, CDR2 SVGIG (reference sequence). This CDR3 region has 15 residues. V was clipped by 3 bases and J by 5 bases, with 19 bases between them. CDR3 loop: CAWRHTSLGSYGYTF. The CDR3 DNA reads as TGTGCCTGGAGACATACCTCCCTAGGGAGTTATGGCTACACCTTC.

The V call is TRBV27, the J call TRBJ2-3; possibly TRBD2 for D (6 bases). The germline V gene has CDR1 MNHEY and CDR2 SMNVEV (reference sequence). The CDR3 is 15 amino acids. V lost 6 bases, J lost 5 bases, and 18 bases lay in between. The CDR3: CASRWDSWDQDTQYF. As DNA, the CDR3 is TGTGCCAGCAGGTGGGACTCTTGGGACCAAGATACGCAGTATTTT.

The V call is TRBV9, the J call TRBJ1-4; a weak D match, TRBD1 (6 bases). The germline V gene has CDR1 SGDLS and CDR2 YYNGEE. The CDR3 has 15 residues. Trimming shortened V by 0 bases and J by 2 bases, and 8 bases separated the two germline ends. This chain's CDR3 is CASSVERGTNEKLFF. The CDR3, as DNA: TGTGCCAGCAGCGTAGAGAGGGGGACTAATGAAAAACTGTTTTTT.

The chain employs TRBV7-2 and TRBJ1-6; D perhaps matches TRBD1 (5 bases). V was cut by 1 base and J by 10 bases, with 17 bases left in between. Per the germline V gene, CDR1 is SGHTA and CDR2 is FQGNSA. CDR3 length: 16 residues. DNA of the CDR3: TGTGCCAGCAGCTTAGTCGGGACCCAGTCTGGATCACCCCTCCACTTT. This sequence encodes CASSLVGTQSGSPLHF.

In its sample, this clone was seen a few times. V and J are TRBV29-1 and TRBJ2-7; no firm D call. The V end lost 8 bases, the J end lost 2 bases, and 13 bases lay between the germline ends. Germline assignment: CDR1 SQVTM and CDR2 ANQGSEA. The length of the CDR3 is 12 residues. The CDR3 coding sequence is TGCAGCCGGAATAACGGAGCCTACGAGCAGTACTTC. It yields the protein CSRNNGAYEQYF.

This clone was counted between two and nine times. The rearrangement uses TRBV30 and TRBJ1-2, with D possibly being TRBD1 (6 bases). V lost 3 bases and J 6 bases, leaving 20 bases between the germline ends. CDR1 and CDR2 from the germline V gene are GTSNPN and SVGIG (reference sequence). The CDR3 is made up of 15 amino acids. CDR3: CAWRIPGAWLHGYTF. For the CDR3, the DNA is TGTGCCTGGAGAATCCCGGGGGCTTGGCTTCATGGCTACACCTTC.

This clone was counted between two and nine times. V is TRBV2 and J is TRBJ2-7; D tentatively reads TRBD1 or TRBD2 (5 bases each). Per germline, CDR1 SNHLY and CDR2 FYNNEI. Deletions cut 10 bases from V and 1 base from J, with 17 bases between. The CDR3 is made up of 14 amino acids. Here the CDR3 reads CATNYGAGSYEQYF. CDR3 nucleotides: TGTGCCACCAACTACGGGGCAGGGTCCTACGAGCAGTACTTC.

This clone was observed a few times. This rearrangement joins TRBV14 to TRBJ1-2; no reliable D call. Trimming left V 2 bases short and J 5 bases short, with 6 bases between. The CDR3 spans 12 residues. Germline CDR1 SGHDN, CDR2 FVKESK. The CDR3 sequence is CASSQNKYGYTF. The CDR3 DNA follows: TGTGCCAGCAGCCAAAACAAGTATGGCTACACCTTC.

This chain connects TRBV29-1 to TRBJ2-1; D ambiguous. V lost 3 bases and J lost 5, with 8 bases in between. The CDR3 has 12 residues. Germline CDR1 SQVTM, CDR2 ANQGSEA. The DNA for the CDR3 is TGCAGCGTTGACGCGGTGGACAATGAGCAGTTCTTC. Translation gives CSVDAVDNEQFF.

J is TRBJ2-1 and V is TRBV5-1; 11 bases agree with TRBD2. Germline V CDR1 and CDR2: SGHRS, YFSETQ. V was clipped by 2 bases and J by 7 bases; unmatched bases: 5. This CDR3 comprises 15 residues. CDR3 nucleotide sequence: TGCGCCAGCAGCTTTGGACTAGCGGGCCTAAATGAGCAGTTCTTC. Protein sequence: CASSFGLAGLNEQFF.

This clone has a handful of counts. This chain uses TRBV5-1 with TRBJ2-2; D is uncertain. The V end was cut by 7 bases, the J end by 1 base, with 11 bases between. This CDR3 is built from 14 residues. CDR1 and CDR2 from the germline V gene are SGHRS and YFSETQ. The CDR3 DNA reads TGCGCCAGCCACGACCAAGGGAACACCGGGGAGCTGTTTTTT. Its translation is CASHDQGNTGELFF. Combining the CDR3 with reference TRBV5-1 and TRBJ2-2 gives the whole variable domain KAGVTQTPRYLIKTRGQQVTLSCSPISGHRSVSWYQQTPGQGLQFLFEYFSETQRNKGNFPGRFSGRQFSNSRSEMNVSTLELGDSALYLCASHDQGNTGELFFGEGSRLTVL.

This clone was observed a handful of times. The V gene is TRBV28, the J gene TRBJ1-2, with no clear D. Looked up from germline, CDR1 is MDHEN and CDR2 is SYDVKM. There are 13 residues in the CDR3. Trimming shortened V by 7 bases and J by 6 bases, and 15 bases separated the two germline ends. The CDR3 protein is CASTLMLGDGYTF. CDR3 DNA sequence: TGTGCCAGCACTCTAATGCTGGGAGATGGCTACACCTTC.

The chain links TRBV9 to TRBJ2-6; no firm D call. V was shortened by 4 bases and J by 4 bases, with 9 bases between the two germline ends. Germline V gives CDR1 SGDLS, CDR2 YYNGEE. The CDR3 loop spans 14 amino acids. The CDR3 loop reads CASSPSVGANVLTF. CDR3 nucleotides: TGTGCCAGCAGCCCAAGCGTAGGGGCCAACGTCCTGACTTTC.

This clone came up a few times. A junction end diverges from the germline sequence, so it may reflect a read error. The chain employs TRBV7-9 and TRBJ2-7, with TRBD2 matching over 9 bases. This CDR3 comprises 14 residues. CDR1 and CDR2 (germline): SEHNR, FQNEAQ (reference sequence). The CDR3 reads CASSLAGLLYEQYF. The CDR3 DNA reads TGTGCCAGCAGCCTAGCGGGATTACTTTACGAGCAGTACTTC.

This clone has just a few counts. The genes are TRBV13 and TRBJ2-7; 7 bases match TRBD2. This CDR3 is built from 14 residues. V shed 2 bases and J 4 bases; nucleotides not matched to a gene: 5. Germline CDR1 reads PRHDT; CDR2 reads FYEKMQ (reference sequence). This CDR3 is CASSLLAVQYEQYF. The CDR3 DNA is TGTGCCAGCAGCTTACTAGCGGTGCAGTACGAGCAGTACTTC. The whole variable domain, remainder taken from reference TRBV13 and TRBJ2-7, is AAGVIQSPRHLIKEKRETATLKCYPIPRHDTVYWYQQGPGQDPQFLISFYEKMQSDKGSIPDRFSAQQFSDYHSELNMSSLELGDSALYFCASSLLAVQYEQYFGPGTRLTVT.

This clone has only a few counts. The J gene is TRBJ2-3, the V gene TRBV9; D might be TRBD2 (5 bases). V was pared by 7 bases and J by 9 bases, with 18 bases between. Germline CDR1 reads SGDLS; CDR2 reads YYNGEE. This CDR3 has 13 amino acids. The CDR3 here is CASGSGGARTQYF. The CDR3 DNA is TGTGCCAGCGGAAGCGGCGGAGCGAGGACGCAGTATTTT.

The V call is TRBV30, the J call TRBJ2-7; D perhaps matches TRBD1 (6 bases). CDR1 GTSNPN and CDR2 SVGIG come from the germline V gene (reference sequence). Trimming took 3 bases from V and 6 from J, leaving 12 bases between them. The CDR3 contains 12 residues. The CDR3 region is CAWSGTIGEQYF. The CDR3 DNA follows: TGTGCCTGGAGCGGGACAATAGGCGAGCAGTACTTC.

The rearrangement uses TRBV30 and TRBJ1-2, with D maybe TRBD1 (6 bases). Germline-derived CDR1 and CDR2 are GTSNPN and SVGIG (reference sequence). Trimming pared 2 bases from V and 4 bases from J, leaving 11 bases between. The CDR3 contains 13 residues. CDR3 amino acids: CAWSRGEGYGYTF. CDR3 DNA: TGTGCCTGGAGTAGGGGGGAAGGCTATGGCTACACCTTC.

The sample holds a few counts of this clone. V usage is TRBV6-6 and J usage is TRBJ1-3; unclear D gene. The CDR3 length is 16 residues. V was cut by 0 bases and J by 0 bases, with 9 bases left in between. CDR1 MNHNY and CDR2 SVGAGI come from the germline V gene (reference sequence). As DNA, the CDR3 is TGTGCCAGCAGTTACTCTTTGGATGTCTCTGGAAACACCATATATTTT. Translating gives CASSYSLDVSGNTIYF.

A few counts support this clone. J is TRBJ2-4 and V is TRBV11-2; 7 bases align to TRBD1. The germline gives CDR1 SGHAT, CDR2 FQNNGV. The CDR3 consists of 15 residues. The junction had 6 bases not matched to a gene; V was cut back by 4 bases and J by 3 bases. The CDR3 sequence is CASSWDSLGKNIQYF. The CDR3 DNA follows: TGTGCCAGCAGCTGGGACAGTTTGGGCAAAAACATTCAGTACTTC. Supplemented by reference TRBV11-2 and TRBJ2-4, the full variable domain reads EAGVAQSPRYKIIEKRQSVAFWCNPISGHATLYWYQQILGQGPKLLIQFQNNGVVDDSQLPKDRFSAERLKGVDSTLKIQPAKLEDSAVYLCASSWDSLGKNIQYFGAGTRLSVL.

This clone was seen a few times. This chain links TRBV7-9 with TRBJ2-7; TRBD2 matches 11 bases. The CDR3 totals 16 residues. Germline CDR1 and CDR2: SEHNR and FQNEAQ (reference sequence). The V gene end was trimmed by 1 base and the J gene end by 9 bases; junction bases not matched to a gene: 11. The CDR3 nucleotides read TGTGCCAGCAGCTTAGGTTCCCTAGCGGGAGGCTCGGTGCAGTACTTC. Its protein is CASSLGSLAGGSVQYF.

The rearrangement joins TRBV6-4 to TRBJ2-1; D perhaps matches TRBD1 (5 bases). CDR1 and CDR2 from the germline V gene are MRHNA and SNTAGT. The CDR3 length is 12 residues. Trimming took 6 bases from V and 5 from J, leaving 8 bases between them. In DNA, the CDR3 is TGTGCCAGCAGGGACAACCACAATGAGCAGTTCTTC. Amino acids: CASRDNHNEQFF.

This clone came up a few times. This rearrangement joins TRBV27 to TRBJ1-2; D is possibly TRBD1 (6 bases). The CDR3 covers 15 residues. V was trimmed by 6 bases and J by 0 bases, leaving 14 bases between them. Germline-derived CDR1 and CDR2 are MNHEY and SMNVEV (reference sequence). This CDR3 reads CASRDQGQANYGYTF. The CDR3 bases are TGTGCCAGCAGGGATCAGGGGCAAGCTAACTATGGCTACACCTTC.

This clone was counted a few times. V and J are TRBV2 and TRBJ2-7; no clear D. The CDR3 spans 10 residues. Germline V gives CDR1 SNHLY, CDR2 FYNNEI. V lost 8 bases to trimming and J lost 3 bases, with 5 bases between them. CDR3 DNA: TGTGCCAGCGCGCTCTACGAGCAGTACTTC. Protein sequence: CASALYEQYF.

The chain combines TRBV5-4 with TRBJ1-2, with 8 bases lining up with TRBD1. Germline trimming cut 1 base from V and 8 bases from J; bases unmatched to any gene: 7. CDR3 length: 14 amino acids. Germline loops: CDR1 SGHNT, CDR2 YYREEE (reference sequence). CDR3 region: CASSLFSGTGGYTF. The CDR3 DNA follows: TGTGCCAGCAGCTTGTTCTCCGGGACAGGAGGCTACACCTTC.

This clone has a single count. The sample holds other DNA sequences that translate to the same CDR3. This chain links TRBV7-2 with TRBJ1-5; D remains ambiguous. Trimming shortened V by 2 bases and J by 7 bases, and 6 bases separated the two germline ends. There are 12 residues in the CDR3. In germline, CDR1 is SGHTA, CDR2 FQGNSA. CDR3 in DNA: TGTGCCAGCAGCTTACTTCGCCAGCCCCAGCATTTT. It encodes CASSLLRQPQHF.

Only a few counts were recorded for this clone. The chain uses TRBV10-3 and TRBJ1-4, with D possibly matching TRBD1 (5 bases). Trimming removed 6 bases from V and 5 bases from J, with 13 bases in between. Germline assignment: CDR1 ENHRY and CDR2 SYGVKD. The CDR3 runs to 14 residues. DNA of the CDR3: TGTGCCATCAGGTCCCAGGGTGGGAATGAAAAACTGTTTTTT. Its protein is CAIRSQGGNEKLFF.

A few counts support this clone. This chain joins TRBV30 and TRBJ1-1, with TRBD1 as a possible D gene (6 bases). The CDR3 runs to 11 residues. Germline CDR1 GTSNPN, CDR2 SVGIG (reference sequence). CDR3 DNA: TGTGCGATACAGGGATACACTGAAGCTTTCTTT. Translated: CAIQGYTEAFF.

This clone was seen a few times. Within the sample, other DNA sequences also encode this same CDR3. The gene calls are TRBV2 and TRBJ2-3; no clear D. Germline loops: CDR1 SNHLY, CDR2 FYNNEI. CDR3 length equals 13 residues. Between the trimmed V and J ends, which lost 4 bases and 1 base, there was a span of 6 bases. CDR3 nucleotides: TGTGCCAGCAGTGCGATCCGCACAGATACGCAGTATTTT. It specifies CASSAIRTDTQYF. The variable domain in full, with the rest retrieved from reference TRBV2 and TRBJ2-3, is EPEVTQTPSHQVTQMGQEVILRCVPISNHLYFYWYRQILGQKVEFLVSFYNNEISEKSEIFDDQFSVERPDGSNFTLKIRSTKLEDSAMYFCASSAIRTDTQYFGPGTRLTVL.